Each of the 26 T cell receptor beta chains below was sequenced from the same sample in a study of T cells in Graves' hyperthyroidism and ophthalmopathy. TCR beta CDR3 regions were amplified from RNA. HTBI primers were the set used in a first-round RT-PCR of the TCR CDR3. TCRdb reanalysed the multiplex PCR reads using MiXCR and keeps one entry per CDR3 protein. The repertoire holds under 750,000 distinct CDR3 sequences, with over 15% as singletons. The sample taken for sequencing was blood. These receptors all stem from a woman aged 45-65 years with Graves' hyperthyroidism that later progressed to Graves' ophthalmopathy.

The CDR3 is CASSHLTEEKLFF. The CDR3 nucleotides read TGTGCCAGCAGCCATTTGACTGAAGAAAAACTGTTTTTT. The chain couples TRBV3-1 to TRBJ1-4; unclear D gene. CDR1 is LGHDT and CDR2 is YNNKEL in the germline V gene (reference sequence). Between the trimmed V and J ends, which lost 3 bases and 8 bases, there was a span of 10 bases. This CDR3 spans 13 amino acids.

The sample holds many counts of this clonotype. CDR3 region: CASSLERGGRETQYF. The DNA of the CDR3 is TGTGCCAGCAGTTTAGAGCGGGGGGGCAGAGAGACCCAGTACTTC. The chain combines TRBV12-3 or TRBV12-4 with TRBJ2-5, with 10 bases identical to TRBD2. V shed 1 base and J 4 bases; nucleotides not matched to a gene: 3. CDR3 length: 15 amino acids.

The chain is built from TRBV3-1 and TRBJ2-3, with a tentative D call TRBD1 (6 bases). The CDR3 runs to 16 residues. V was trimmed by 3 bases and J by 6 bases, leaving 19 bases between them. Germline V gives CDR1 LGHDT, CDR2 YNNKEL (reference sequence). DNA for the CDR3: TGTGCCAGCAGCCATTTTATAGTCGGGGACAAGGATACGCAGTATTTT. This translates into CASSHFIVGDKDTQYF.

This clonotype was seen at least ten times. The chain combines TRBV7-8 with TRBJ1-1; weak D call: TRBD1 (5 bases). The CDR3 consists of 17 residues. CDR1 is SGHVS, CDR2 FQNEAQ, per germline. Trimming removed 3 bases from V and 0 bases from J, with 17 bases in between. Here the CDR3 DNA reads TGTGCCAGCAGCTTTCTACCGGACACGAATTTGAACACTGAAGCTTTCTTT. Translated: CASSFLPDTNLNTEAFF.

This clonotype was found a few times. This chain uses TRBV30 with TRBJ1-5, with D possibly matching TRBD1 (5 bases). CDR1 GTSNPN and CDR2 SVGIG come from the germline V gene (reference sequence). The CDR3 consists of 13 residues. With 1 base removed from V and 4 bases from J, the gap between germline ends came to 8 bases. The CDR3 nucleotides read TGTGCCTGGAGTGGAGGACATAATCAGCCCCAGCATTTT. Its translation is CAWSGGHNQPQHF.

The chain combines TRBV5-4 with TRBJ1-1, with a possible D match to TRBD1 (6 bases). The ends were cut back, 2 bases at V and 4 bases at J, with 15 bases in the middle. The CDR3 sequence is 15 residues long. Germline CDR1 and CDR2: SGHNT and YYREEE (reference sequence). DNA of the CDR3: TGTGCCAGCAGCTTTCCCAGGGGTCGTAGCACTGAAGCTTTCTTT. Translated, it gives CASSFPRGRSTEAFF.

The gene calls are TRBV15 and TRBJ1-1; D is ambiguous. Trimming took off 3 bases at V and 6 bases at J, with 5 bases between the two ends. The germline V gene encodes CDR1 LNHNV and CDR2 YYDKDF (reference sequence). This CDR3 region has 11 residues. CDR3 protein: CATSSPAEAFF. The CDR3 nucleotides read TGTGCCACCAGCAGCCCTGCTGAAGCTTTCTTT.

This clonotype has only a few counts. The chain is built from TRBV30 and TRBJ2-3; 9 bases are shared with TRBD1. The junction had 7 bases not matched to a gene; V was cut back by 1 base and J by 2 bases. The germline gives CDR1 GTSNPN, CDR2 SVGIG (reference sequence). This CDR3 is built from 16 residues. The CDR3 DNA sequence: TGTGCCTGGAGTGCCGGACAGGGGCCTTACACAGATACGCAGTATTTT. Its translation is CAWSAGQGPYTDTQYF.

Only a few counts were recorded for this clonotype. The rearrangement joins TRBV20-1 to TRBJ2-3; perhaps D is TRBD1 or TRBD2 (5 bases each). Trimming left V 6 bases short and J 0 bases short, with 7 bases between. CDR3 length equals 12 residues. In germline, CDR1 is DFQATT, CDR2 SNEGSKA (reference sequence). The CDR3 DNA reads TGCAGTGCGGGGGATAGCACAGATACGCAGTATTTT. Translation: CSAGDSTDTQYF.

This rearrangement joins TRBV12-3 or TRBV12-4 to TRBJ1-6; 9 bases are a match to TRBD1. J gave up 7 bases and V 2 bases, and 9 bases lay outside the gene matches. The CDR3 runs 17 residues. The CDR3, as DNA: TGTGCCAGCAGTTTATTGGGGACAGGGCCGCGGAATTCACCCCTCCACTTT. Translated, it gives CASSLLGTGPRNSPLHF.

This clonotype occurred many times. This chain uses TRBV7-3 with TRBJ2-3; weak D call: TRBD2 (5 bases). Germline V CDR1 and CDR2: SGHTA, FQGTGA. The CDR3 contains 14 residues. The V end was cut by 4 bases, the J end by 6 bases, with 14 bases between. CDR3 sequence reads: CASSSRTGRDTQYF. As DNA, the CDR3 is TGTGCCAGCAGCTCCCGGACTGGCCGGGATACGCAGTATTTT.

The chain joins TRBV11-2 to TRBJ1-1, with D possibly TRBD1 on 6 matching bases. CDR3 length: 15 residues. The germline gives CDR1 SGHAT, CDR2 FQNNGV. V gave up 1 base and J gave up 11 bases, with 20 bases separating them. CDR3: CASSLGQEQNRRAFF. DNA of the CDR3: TGTGCCAGCAGCTTAGGACAGGAGCAAAACCGAAGGGCTTTCTTT.

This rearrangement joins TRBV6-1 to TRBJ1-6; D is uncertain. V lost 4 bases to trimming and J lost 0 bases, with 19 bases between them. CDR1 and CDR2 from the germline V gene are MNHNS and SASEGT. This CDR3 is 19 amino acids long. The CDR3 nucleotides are TGTGCCAGCAGTGGGAGGTCAAGAGGGTCGAGCTCCTATAATTCACCCCTCCACTTT. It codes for CASSGRSRGSSSYNSPLHF.

CDR3 sequence (DNA): TGTGCCAGCAGCCAACTGGGACAGGGGGCGTCGGACTATGGCTACACCTTC. This gives the protein CASSQLGQGASDYGYTF. This rearrangement joins TRBV4-2 to TRBJ1-2, with TRBD1 identical over 12 bases. CDR1 LGHNA and CDR2 YNFKEQ come from the germline V gene. The V and J ends lost 2 bases and 3 bases, in that order; junction bases with no gene match: 7. This CDR3 has 17 residues.

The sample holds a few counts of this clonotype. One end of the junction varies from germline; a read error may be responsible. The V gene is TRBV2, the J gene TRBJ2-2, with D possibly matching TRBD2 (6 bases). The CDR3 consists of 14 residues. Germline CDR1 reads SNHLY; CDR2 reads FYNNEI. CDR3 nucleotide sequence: TGTGCCAGCAGTGTTACAAGCGCAGGCGGGGAGCTGTCTTTT. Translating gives CASSVTSAGGELSF.

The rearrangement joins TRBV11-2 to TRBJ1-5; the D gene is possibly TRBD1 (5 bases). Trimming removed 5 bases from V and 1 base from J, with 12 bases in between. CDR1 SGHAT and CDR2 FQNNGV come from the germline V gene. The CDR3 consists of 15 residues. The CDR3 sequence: CASSAGTGSNQPQHF. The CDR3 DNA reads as TGTGCCAGCAGCGCAGGAACAGGCAGCAATCAGCCCCAGCATTTT. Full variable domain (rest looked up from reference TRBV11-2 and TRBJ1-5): EAGVAQSPRYKIIEKRQSVAFWCNPISGHATLYWYQQILGQGPKLLIQFQNNGVVDDSQLPKDRFSAERLKGVDSTLKIQPAKLEDSAVYLCASSAGTGSNQPQHFGDGTRLSIL.

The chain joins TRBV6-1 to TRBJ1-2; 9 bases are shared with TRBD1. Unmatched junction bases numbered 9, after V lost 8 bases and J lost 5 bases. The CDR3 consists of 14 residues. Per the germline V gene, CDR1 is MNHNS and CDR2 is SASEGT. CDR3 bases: TGTGCCAGCCGGTTACCAGGGACAGGGTATGGCTACACCTTC. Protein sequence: CASRLPGTGYGYTF.

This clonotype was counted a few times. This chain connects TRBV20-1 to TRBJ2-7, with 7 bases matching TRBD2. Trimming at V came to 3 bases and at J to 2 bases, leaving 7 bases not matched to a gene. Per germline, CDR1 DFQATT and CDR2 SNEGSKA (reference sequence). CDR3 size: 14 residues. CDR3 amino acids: CSARRAGRTYEQYF. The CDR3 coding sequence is TGCAGTGCTAGGCGAGCGGGGAGGACCTACGAGCAGTACTTC.

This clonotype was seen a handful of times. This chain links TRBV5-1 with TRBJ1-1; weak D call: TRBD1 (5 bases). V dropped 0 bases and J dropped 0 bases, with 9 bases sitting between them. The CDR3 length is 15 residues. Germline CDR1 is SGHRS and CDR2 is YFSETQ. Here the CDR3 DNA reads TGCGCCAGCAGCTTGGGGGACGGTTTGAACACTGAAGCTTTCTTT. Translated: CASSLGDGLNTEAFF.

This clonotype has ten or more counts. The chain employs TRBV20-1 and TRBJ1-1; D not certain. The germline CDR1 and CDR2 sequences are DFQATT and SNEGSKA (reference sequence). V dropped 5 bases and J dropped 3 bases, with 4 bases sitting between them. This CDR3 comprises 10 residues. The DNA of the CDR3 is TGCAGTGCTGGGGACACTGAAGCTTTCTTT. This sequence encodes CSAGDTEAFF.

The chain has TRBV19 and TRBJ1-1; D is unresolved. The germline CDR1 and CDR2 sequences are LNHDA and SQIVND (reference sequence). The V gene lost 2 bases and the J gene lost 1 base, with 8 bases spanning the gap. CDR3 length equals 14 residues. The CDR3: CASSIRRGNTEAFF. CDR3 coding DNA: TGTGCCAGTAGTATAAGACGGGGGAACACTGAAGCTTTCTTT.

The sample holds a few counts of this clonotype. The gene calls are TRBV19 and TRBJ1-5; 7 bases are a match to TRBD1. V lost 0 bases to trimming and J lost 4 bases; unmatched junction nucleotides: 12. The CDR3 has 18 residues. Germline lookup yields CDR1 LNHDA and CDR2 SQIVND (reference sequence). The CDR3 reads CASSIEPGQVIKNQPQHF. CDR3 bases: TGTGCCAGTAGTATAGAACCCGGACAGGTGATTAAAAATCAGCCCCAGCATTTT.

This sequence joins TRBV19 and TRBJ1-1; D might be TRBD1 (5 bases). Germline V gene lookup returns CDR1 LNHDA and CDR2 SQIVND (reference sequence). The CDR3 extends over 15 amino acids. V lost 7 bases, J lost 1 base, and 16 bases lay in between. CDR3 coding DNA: TGTGCCAGTACCCCTGGGGGGAGAGGGAACACTGAAGCTTTCTTT. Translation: CASTPGGRGNTEAFF.

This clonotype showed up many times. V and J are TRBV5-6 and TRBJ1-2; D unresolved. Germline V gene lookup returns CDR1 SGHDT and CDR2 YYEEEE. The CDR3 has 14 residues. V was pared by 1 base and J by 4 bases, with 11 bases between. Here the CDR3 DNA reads TGTGCCAGCAGCTTGCAAGGTACACCCTATGGCTACACCTTC. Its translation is CASSLQGTPYGYTF.

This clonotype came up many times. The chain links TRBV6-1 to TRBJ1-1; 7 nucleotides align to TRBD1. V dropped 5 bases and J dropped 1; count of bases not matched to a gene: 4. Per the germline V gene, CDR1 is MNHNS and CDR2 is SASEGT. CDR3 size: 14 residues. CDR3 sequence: CASSRPGGNTEAFF. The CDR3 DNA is TGTGCCAGCAGTAGACCAGGGGGGAACACTGAAGCTTTCTTT.

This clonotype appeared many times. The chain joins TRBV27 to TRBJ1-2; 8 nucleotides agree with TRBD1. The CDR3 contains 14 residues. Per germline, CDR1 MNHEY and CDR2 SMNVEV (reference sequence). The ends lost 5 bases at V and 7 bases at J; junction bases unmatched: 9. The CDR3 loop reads CASSGTGPWGGYTF. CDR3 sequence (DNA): TGTGCCAGCAGTGGGACAGGTCCTTGGGGTGGCTACACCTTC.